This passage covers 2 T cell receptor beta chains from one sample sequenced in a study of human T cells and chemical hapten exposure. Time point defined: patch test 2, 6 weeks after DPC sensitization. Specified treatment: therapeutic diphenylcyclopropenone sensitization with weekly scalp DPC. TCRdb called the RACE reads again in MiXCR, with one record for every CDR3 protein. The sample has some 150,000 distinct CDR3 sequences; around 11% are singletons. Sequences were derived from whole blood, sampled in connection with sensitization to the hapten diphenylcyclopropenone (DPC). The receptor source for this set is a woman aged 50 to 65 with alopecia areata. Some clones in this sample may be carry-over from other donors' samples.

Of note for this clonotype: The junction does not match germline at one end; this may be a read error. CDR3 in DNA: TGTAGCGTGGGGGTTTCGGGGCGCTATACGCAGTATTTT. Its translation: CSVGVSGRYTQYF. The chain uses TRBV29-1 and TRBJ2-3; the D gene could be TRBD1 or TRBD2 (5 bases each). The length of the CDR3 is 13 residues. Germline V CDR1 and CDR2: SQVTM, ANQGSEA.

There are a few counts of this clonotype. The CDR3 region has the DNA TGTGCCTGGGGTCCCCTGGGGGACATTCAGTACTTC. This translates into CAWGPLGDIQYF. The chain employs TRBV30 and TRBJ2-4; D might be TRBD1 or TRBD2, each matching 5 bases. The CDR3 runs to 12 residues. Germline CDR1 and CDR2: GTSNPN and SVGIG (reference sequence). V lost 5 bases, J lost 8 bases, and 13 bases lay in between.